This T cell receptor beta chain was sequenced during a study of cytomegalovirus exposure and HLA in healthy donors (TCRdb year 2017). Context from the whole study: In an earlier analysis of 587 of the donors, about 270 Gb of sequence data and 120 million or so unique TCR beta sequences from 180 million or so T cells were reported. An early release that covered roughly 600 HLA-typed donors contained approximately 300 gigabases of sequencing data and around 80 million unique TCR sequences. Of the roughly 400 genotyped donors, over 65% fell in the genetic ancestry cluster associated with self-reported Caucasian donors. The study aimed to test whether signatures of past pathogen exposure could be identified by cataloging public T cell receptors. The study used immunosequencing to profile the T cell repertoires of more than 650 subjects and linked those repertoires to cytomegalovirus serostatus. Along with the approximately 620-subject first cohort, a separate validation cohort of approximately 110 different subjects was used. The study combined high-throughput TCR immunosequencing, statistical association of individual TCRs with disease status, and machine learning to predict cytomegalovirus infection status. A later analysis re-examined previously published TCR beta repertoires from more than 650 donors and added high-resolution HLA genotyping to investigate patterns of TCR occurrence. The later analysis used no new phenotypic data to find candidate immune exposures, relying instead on TCR beta sequences and their occurrence across donors. An earlier analysis of some 500 of the donors applied high-throughput TCR beta sequencing to assess whether each TCR beta V gene segment acted as functional or pseudogenic. Donor age, sex, ethnicity and CMV serostatus were collected together with the repertoire data. In a later genetic analysis, genome-wide SNP genotypes for about 55% of the roughly 670 donors were used, and that subset was treated as a discovery cohort. Every repertoire in the discovery cohort had been generated on one and the same sequencing platform. HLA typing covered class I and class II loci at four-digit resolution. The number of typed donors differed by locus: roughly 620-640 for A, B, C, DRB1 and DQB1; 500 to 550 for DQA1; approximately 600 for DPA1; and about 470 for DPB1. Roughly 5 DR-DQ haplotypes were treated as single units for association and clustering because of strong linkage in the cohort. On average, around 240,000 unique TCR beta nucleotide sequences were sequenced per donor among a few hundred genotyped donors of the cohort, with 15% to 20% of those sequences being non-productive.

On the study overall, not on this receptor specifically: Most TCR sequences were observed very rarely across donors, whereas some public TCRs were present in many individuals. A later analysis found that TCR association rates varied across HLA loci, with DRB1 alleles showing the most associated TCRs and HLA-C alleles the fewest. Three of the identified cytomegalovirus-associated TCR beta chains were confirmed in vitro to be specific for cytomegalovirus antigens. HLA typing was unavailable for some donors at each locus, so association tests used only the typed subset. V-gene and J-gene trimming of TCR beta chains was associated with a missense DCLRE1C variant in a later genetic analysis, and the association was replicated in an independent cohort. The authors suggested that the approach could potentially be generalized to other disease states and immunological phenotypes. Correlated functional status among segregating V segments might reflect linkage disequilibrium, but an unknown experimental factor could not be ruled out. A later analysis found that most CMV-associated TCR beta chains appeared HLA-restricted, with HLA associations seemingly driven largely by CMV exposure. An earlier analysis of approximately 500 of the donors showed that most TCR beta V segments appeared in productive rearrangements either about 87% or about 30% of the time, which broadly matched IMGT annotations. Several of the top co-occurrence clusters appeared to be linked to parvovirus B19, influenza, CMV and Epstein-Barr virus, according to a later analysis. CMV serostatus was the only immune exposure information available for the cohort. Specific HLA alleles were associated with 15,000 to 20,000 TCR beta sequences at a false discovery rate of 0.05 in a later analysis. Roughly 15 rarely observed V segments, including chromosome 9 orphons, were excluded from the earlier analysis of about 500 of the donors because counts were too low. According to a later genetic analysis, donors in an Asian-associated ancestry cluster had fewer N-insertions in productive TCRs than the approximately 630-donor mean. In a later analysis, HLA-associated TCR beta chains showed more clonal expansion and lower generation probabilities than non-associated chains that were equally common. A further reported finding was that TCR beta sequences accurately predicted the HLA-A and HLA-B alleles for most subjects in the first cohort. The sequencing pipeline was judged likely to have produced a cluster of highly shared sequence variants as a technical artifact. The classifier was reported to diagnose cytomegalovirus status with high specificity and sensitivity in both the original and validation cohorts. In the study, 150 to 200 TCR beta chains were listed as associated with cytomegalovirus. Only TCR beta chains were sequenced in this cohort, and the absence of alpha or paired-chain data limited detectable features. Presence/absence analyses assumed roughly uniform sequencing depth across donors, an assumption that may not hold. Strong co-occurrence of HLA alleles, especially DR and DQ, made assigning TCR associations to individual alleles difficult.

Concerning this clone itself: Which antigen it targets is not known. Base-call qualities are not available, and no considerably larger clone is one nucleotide away.

The library was obtained by the immunoSEQ multiplex PCR assay. For the multiplex PCR, a mixture combining 60 forward primers for TCR Vbeta segments and 13 reverse primers for TCR Jbeta segments was used. The CDR3 region of rearranged TCR beta genes was amplified from genomic DNA with a multiplex PCR assay. The Illumina HiSeq System was used to sequence the amplified TCR beta libraries as 87-base-pair reads. The study's own analysis went as follows. In a later analysis, around 80 million unique TCR beta chains were counted across the 500 to 850 repertoires, and approximately 9.9 million of these chains were shared by at least two donors. Raw reads were error-corrected and collapsed into unique sequences by a nearest-neighbor algorithm in which closely related sequences were merged to remove PCR and sequencing errors. V, D and J gene segments were assigned by aligning CDR3 sequences to IMGT reference sequences. For a sequence to be retained, a match of at least six nucleotides to both a V gene segment and a J gene segment was required. Rearrangements were classified as productive when the CDR3 lacked stop codons and remained in frame with V and J, and all other rearrangements were classified as non-productive. Following IMGT convention, CDR3 was defined as the stretch from the second conserved V-encoded cysteine up to the conserved J-encoded phenylalanine. In an earlier analysis of around 570 of the donors, sequences lacking an unambiguous match to a single V gene segment were excluded. In an earlier analysis of approximately 590 of the donors, V segments were called functional above 56.7% productive rearrangements and were called segregating when the between-donor standard deviation exceeded 5%. To diagnose cytomegalovirus status from the catalog of TCR beta chain sequences, a statistical classification framework was built. V and J gene assignment, in a later analysis, came from comparing TCR nucleotide sequences with IMGT/GENE-DB human TR gene sequences. A later analysis assigned CDR3 sequences and most-parsimonious VDJ recombination scenarios with the TCRdist pipeline. A later analysis defined each TCR beta chain by its CDR3 amino acid sequence plus V-gene family, and excluded reads lacking a unique V-gene family. As a way to deal with suspected cross-contamination and a sequencing artifact, a later analysis dropped more than 500 nucleotide sequences that were highly shared and had low generation probability. For each public chain, a later analysis derived a clonal expansion index from normalized ranks of inferred template counts within each repertoire. Generation probabilities in a later analysis came from a VDJ recombination model fitted to out-of-frame rearrangements, and those results were checked against IGoR. In a later analysis, hypergeometric tests were used to score TCR-TCR, TCR-HLA and TCR-CMV co-occurrence, with a repertoire-size bias correction applied to TCR pairs. A later analysis estimated false discovery rates by permuting HLA or CMV assignments 20 times. In a later analysis, co-occurring TCRs were grouped using DBSCAN, and TCRdist sequence similarity was added for clustering within HLA-allele-positive subsets. Repertoires with fewer than 30,000 or more than 120,000 public chains were left out of co-occurrence clustering, as were a handful of repertoires with anomalous nucleotide sharing. Here the immuneACCESS table is served through TCRdb, limited to in-frame sequences with V and J called. Missing clones are a known gap in these copies; in checked studies unresolved V genes cover under half, and the rest lacks a known reason. V and J calls and clone size are as listed in that table; D and trimming were resolved from the DNA. The table for this sample lists approximately 140,000 clones; 88% of them were counted only once. The biggest ten clones account for 0.5% to 0.65% of the sample.

The cohort consisted of 600 or so healthy bone marrow donors. Cohort members were all nominally healthy when sampled, although unrecorded immune exposures were likely present. The donor was CMV seronegative and was included in the group of 352 seronegative cohort members. A peripheral blood sample was collected from each donor, and TCR beta sequencing was performed on peripheral blood mononuclear cells. The Qiagen DNeasy Blood Extraction Kit was used to extract genomic DNA from the blood cell samples. This TCR was sampled from a woman aged 35 to 49 in good health and CMV-seronegative. Material: PBMCs.

At the DNA level, the sequence is TGCGCCAGCAGCTCACAGTACAATGAGCAGTTCTTC. The translation is CASSSQYNEQFF. This sequence uses TRBV5-1 and TRBJ2-1; the D gene cannot be named for sure. The germline V gene gives CDR1 as SGHRS and CDR2 as YFSETQ. CDR3 length: 12 amino acids, cysteine to phenylalanine. The read is trimmed to its CDR3 DNA, 36 bases read in frame from base 1. Trimming takes 3 bases from V and 4 bases from J, and the germline ends sit 5 bases apart.